A selection of T cell receptor beta chains follows, all from one sample in a study of T cell responses to AZD1222 COVID-19 vaccine. Measured with immunoSEQ multiplex PCR; TCRdb has only the in-frame clones, and not every one. The sample shows about 140,000 clones, about 88% of them seen only once. The sample consisted of peripheral blood, taken 28 days after the second AZD1222 dose. These TCRs come from an adult who received the AZD1222 COVID-19 vaccine. Each CDR3 is given with its conserved first and last residue. Some rows mark clone size as missing; the rest say once, few, many or name a class of expanded clone.

clone_size	j_call	v_call	cdr3_aa
NA	TRBJ1-6	TRBV27	CASRPDSPEAPLHF
NA	TRBJ2-5	TRBV19	CASSIMDLGGETQYF
once	TRBJ2-7	TRBV9	CASSSTLSGTGDHEQYF
once	TRBJ1-4	TRBV5-1	CASSSGLRVEKLFF
NA	TRBJ2-1	TRBV7-9	CASTLAGGDNEQFF
NA	TRBJ1-5	TRBV2	CASSEQGAYQPQHF
NA	TRBJ2-7	TRBV28	CASSSTSGAAIEQYF
NA	TRBJ2-7	TRBV5-6	CASSLAGTYEQYF
once	TRBJ1-2	TRBV27	CASRAGTGERGYGYTF
NA	TRBJ1-3	TRBV11-2	CASSLVGKIASGNTIYF
NA	TRBJ1-5	TRBV30	CAWSTGTADGPQHF
NA	TRBJ2-7	TRBV28	CASSKYEQYF
once	TRBJ2-2	TRBV5-4	CASSQGQGTTGELFF
NA	TRBJ1-3	TRBV4-3	CASSSDRGSGNTIYF
NA	TRBJ1-1	TRBV12-2	CASFAREVGPEAFF
NA	TRBJ1-2	TRBV10-3	CAISVATPGGYTF
NA	TRBJ2-7	TRBV7-2	CASSNRQGPYEQYF
NA	TRBJ2-5	TRBV11-2	CASSITGGAPQETQYF
NA	TRBJ2-7	TRBV6-6	CASAQGQYYEQYF
NA	TRBJ2-1	TRBV19	CASSPPVYNEQFF
NA	TRBJ1-1	TRBV19	CACGGIFEAFF
NA	TRBJ2-1	TRBV30	CAWSVSREQFF
NA	TRBJ1-1	TRBV28	CASRSGTPAPTGAFF
NA	TRBJ2-7	TRBV7-9	CASSLDRGRVHEQYF
NA	TRBJ2-1	TRBV30	CAWSLADPNEQFF
NA	TRBJ1-4	TRBV5-4	CASSLQGTNEKLFF
once	TRBJ2-7	TRBV28	CASSSADRGRSHEQYF
NA	TRBJ2-1	TRBV19	CASSISTGPSKRQFF
NA	TRBJ2-7	TRBV12-5	CASGLPSGTGDEQYF
NA	TRBJ2-3	TRBV7-2	CASSPRASTDTQYF
NA	TRBJ1-2	TRBV24-1	CATSDSPGQGLYGYTF
NA	TRBJ2-4	TRBV7-6	CASSLLRVAGLLCGAKNIQYF
NA	TRBJ1-6	TRBV12-3/TRBV12-4	CASTGGAPLHF
NA	TRBJ1-2	TRBV11-2	CASNSLGGGAYGYTF
NA	TRBJ2-3	TRBV28	CASSLFLKDTQYF